This T cell receptor beta chain was obtained from a study of CD8 T cells in Susac syndrome. Random hexamers served to reverse transcribe roughly 0.45 to 1 ug RNA. The authors amplified TCR beta CDR3 across 54 Vbeta and 13 Jbeta using immunoSEQ multiplex PCR. TCRdb called the immunoSEQ multiplex PCR reads again in MiXCR, with one record for every CDR3 protein. The sample lists some 150,000 distinct CDR3 sequences, roughly 95% seen once, with 0.14% to 0.15% in the top ten. TEMRA cells were FACS-enriched, unlike CD8+ and CD4+ T cells, which were negatively isolated. V lost 4 bases, J lost 1 base, and 8 bases lay in between. Germline lookup yields CDR1 SGHRS and CDR2 YFSETQ. The CDR3 spans 13 residues.

Material for sequencing was CD8+ T cells from PBMCs. The gene calls are TRBV5-1 and TRBJ1-1; D may be TRBD1 (5 bases). The TCR comes from a human donor with multiple sclerosis. CDR3 protein: CASSTDKNTEAFF. The DNA for the CDR3 is TGCGCCAGCAGCACGGACAAGAACACTGAAGCTTTCTTT.